This T cell receptor (beta chain) was sequenced in a study of vaccination and CD4 T cells after COVID-19. Study summary: Convalescent persons amounted to six males plus four females, two of whom were Hispanic. As their vaccination, participants received two doses of either BNT162b2 or mRNA-1273 vaccine. Cells were stimulated with overlapping spike peptides from SARS-CoV-2, HCoV-NL63, HCoV-OC43 and HCoV-229E. Points from the study as a whole: Median SARS-CoV-2-reactive clonotype numbers rose nonsignificantly, about 21 to 38.

The CDR3 totals 14 residues. The V end was cut by 2 bases, the J end by 0 bases, with 8 bases between. CDR1 is DFQATT and CDR2 is SNEGSKA in the germline V gene (reference sequence). This clonotype was observed a single time. Its antigen is not known. Scientists ran DNA taken from cultured CD4+ T cells through the Oncomine TCR Beta short-read assay for sequencing. TCRdb re-called the PCR reads with MiXCR, one entry per CDR3 protein. The data hold almost 8,500 distinct CDR3 sequences, with less than 85% observed a single time. Treatment of the sample: approximately 9-day PBMC culture with coronavirus spike peptide pools or control peptides (ViraFEST assay).

The rearrangement uses TRBV20-1 and TRBJ1-3; a weak D match, TRBD1 (5 bases). The TCR was taken from a human donor who had recovered from COVID-19. Sequenced input: CD4+ T cells from blood, cultured in vitro. The CDR3 loop reads CSARQGHSGNTIYF. As DNA, the CDR3 is TGCAGTGCTAGACAGGGCCACTCTGGAAACACCATATATTTT.